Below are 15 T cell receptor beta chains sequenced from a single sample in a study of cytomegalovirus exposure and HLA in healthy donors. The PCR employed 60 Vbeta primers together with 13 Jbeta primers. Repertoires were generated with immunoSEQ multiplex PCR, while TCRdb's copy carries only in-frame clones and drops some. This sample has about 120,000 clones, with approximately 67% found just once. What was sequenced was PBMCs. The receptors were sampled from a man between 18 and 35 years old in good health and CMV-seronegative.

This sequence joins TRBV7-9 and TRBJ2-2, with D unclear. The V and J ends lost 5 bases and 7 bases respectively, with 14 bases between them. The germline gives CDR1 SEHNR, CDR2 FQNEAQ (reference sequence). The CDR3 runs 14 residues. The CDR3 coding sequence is TGTGCCAGCAGCCGTCTTACATCAGGCGGGGAGCTGTTTTTT. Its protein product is CASSRLTSGGELFF.

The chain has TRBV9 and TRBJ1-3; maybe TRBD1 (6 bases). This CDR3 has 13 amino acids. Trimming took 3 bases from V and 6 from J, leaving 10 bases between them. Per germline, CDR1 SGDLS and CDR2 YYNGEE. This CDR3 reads CASSEDRENTIYF. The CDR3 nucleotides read TGTGCCAGCAGCGAGGACAGAGAAAACACCATATATTTT.

In DNA form, the CDR3 reads TGCGCCAGCAGCTTGATTCAAAGGACTAGCGGGTTCTACGAGCAGTACTTC. This translates into CASSLIQRTSGFYEQYF. The chain recombines TRBV5-1 with TRBJ2-7; 11 nucleotides match TRBD2. The germline CDR1 and CDR2 sequences are SGHRS and YFSETQ. The CDR3 is made up of 17 amino acids. V dropped 1 base and J dropped 3; count of bases not matched to a gene: 9.

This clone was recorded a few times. CDR3 nucleotides: TGTGCCAGCAGCTTGGGGGCGTACACTGAAGCTTTCTTT. Protein: CASSLGAYTEAFF. The chain recombines TRBV11-2 with TRBJ1-1, with a weak D call TRBD1 (6 bases). CDR3 length: 13 residues. Trimming left V 3 bases short and J 3 bases short, with 8 bases between. CDR1 and CDR2 (germline): SGHAT, FQNNGV. Based on the CDR3 plus reference TRBV11-2 and TRBJ1-1, the full variable domain is EAGVAQSPRYKIIEKRQSVAFWCNPISGHATLYWYQQILGQGPKLLIQFQNNGVVDDSQLPKDRFSAERLKGVDSTLKIQPAKLEDSAVYLCASSLGAYTEAFFGQGTRLTVV.

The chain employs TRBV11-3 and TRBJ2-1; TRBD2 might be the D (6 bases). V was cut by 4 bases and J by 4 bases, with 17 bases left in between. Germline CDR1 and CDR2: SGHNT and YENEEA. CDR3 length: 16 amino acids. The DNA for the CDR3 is TGTGCCAGCAGCTCGACCCCTGGGCGGGGATACAATGAGCAGTTCTTC. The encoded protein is CASSSTPGRGYNEQFF.

CDR3 bases: TGTGCCAGCAGTTTTCGTCAGGGATGGTATGGCTACACCTTC. Translating it yields CASSFRQGWYGYTF. This chain joins TRBV28 and TRBJ1-2; possible D gene TRBD1, 5 bases. Germline CDR1 reads MDHEN; CDR2 reads SYDVKM. The V end lost 3 bases, the J end lost 5 bases, and 13 bases lay between the germline ends. The CDR3 runs to 14 residues.

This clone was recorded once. CDR3 coding DNA: TGTGCCAGCAGGAGAAAAGGGGGCAGCGAGCAGTACTTC. Encoded protein: CASRRKGGSEQYF. This chain connects TRBV27 to TRBJ2-7, with 7 bases matching TRBD1. The germline V gene has CDR1 MNHEY and CDR2 SMNVEV (reference sequence). The CDR3 sequence is 13 residues long. V lost 6 bases, J lost 6 bases, and 8 bases stayed unmatched.

This CDR3 is CACYAEGGGYEQYF. Written as DNA, the CDR3 is TGTGCCTGTTACGCAGAGGGGGGAGGGTACGAGCAGTACTTC. V gene TRBV30 combines with J gene TRBJ2-7; possible D gene TRBD2, 7 bases. V lost 6 bases to trimming and J lost 4 bases, with 19 bases between them. The CDR3 runs to 14 residues. Germline V CDR1 and CDR2: GTSNPN, SVGIG (reference sequence).

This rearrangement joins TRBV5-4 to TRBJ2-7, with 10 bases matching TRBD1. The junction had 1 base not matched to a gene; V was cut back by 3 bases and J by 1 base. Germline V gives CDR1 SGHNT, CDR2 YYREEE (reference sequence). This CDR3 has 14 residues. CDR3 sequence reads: CASSSGQGSYEQYF. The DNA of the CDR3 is TGTGCCAGCAGCTCGGGACAGGGGTCCTACGAGCAGTACTTC.

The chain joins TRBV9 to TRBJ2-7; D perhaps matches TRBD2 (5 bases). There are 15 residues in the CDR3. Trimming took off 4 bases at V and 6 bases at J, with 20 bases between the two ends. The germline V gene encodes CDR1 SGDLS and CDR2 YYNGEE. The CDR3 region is CASSPRPDWVGEQYF. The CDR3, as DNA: TGTGCCAGCAGCCCTCGACCGGACTGGGTGGGCGAGCAGTACTTC.

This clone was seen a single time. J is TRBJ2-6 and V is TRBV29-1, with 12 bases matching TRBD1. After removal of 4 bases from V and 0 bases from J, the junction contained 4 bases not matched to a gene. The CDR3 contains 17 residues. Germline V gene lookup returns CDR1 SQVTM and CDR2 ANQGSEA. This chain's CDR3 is CSVGQGQGASGANVLTF. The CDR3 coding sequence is TGCAGCGTTGGTCAGGGACAGGGGGCCTCTGGGGCCAACGTCCTGACTTTC.

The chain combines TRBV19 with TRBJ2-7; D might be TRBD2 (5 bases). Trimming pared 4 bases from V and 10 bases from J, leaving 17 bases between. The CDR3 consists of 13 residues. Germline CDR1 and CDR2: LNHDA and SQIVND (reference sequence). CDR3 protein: CASSTRVTGLQYF. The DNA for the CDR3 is TGTGCCAGTAGTACCCGGGTAACGGGGTTACAGTACTTC.

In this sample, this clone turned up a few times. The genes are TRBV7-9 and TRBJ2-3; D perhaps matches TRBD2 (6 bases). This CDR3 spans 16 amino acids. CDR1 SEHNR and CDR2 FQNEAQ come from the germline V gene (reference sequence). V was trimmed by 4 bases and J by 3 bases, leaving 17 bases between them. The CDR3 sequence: CASSWEWASVTDTQYF. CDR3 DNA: TGTGCCAGCAGCTGGGAGTGGGCTAGCGTGACAGATACGCAGTATTTT.

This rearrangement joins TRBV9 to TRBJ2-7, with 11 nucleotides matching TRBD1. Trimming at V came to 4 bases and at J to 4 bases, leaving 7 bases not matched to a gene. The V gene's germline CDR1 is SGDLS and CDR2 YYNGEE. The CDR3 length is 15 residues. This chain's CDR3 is CASSPRDRGEYEQYF. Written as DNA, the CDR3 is TGTGCCAGCAGCCCCCGGGACAGGGGGGAATACGAGCAGTACTTC.

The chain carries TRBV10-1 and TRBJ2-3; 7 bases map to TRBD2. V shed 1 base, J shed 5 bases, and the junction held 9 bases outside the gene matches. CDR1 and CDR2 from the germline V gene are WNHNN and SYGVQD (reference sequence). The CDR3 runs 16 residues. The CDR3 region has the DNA TGCGCCAGCAGTGAGTATAAGGCGGGAGAGAAAGATACGCAGTATTTT. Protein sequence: CASSEYKAGEKDTQYF.